Listed below are T cell receptor beta chains from one sample, sequenced in a study of PD-1 blockade in classical Hodgkin lymphoma. Clones were read by immunoSEQ multiplex PCR, and TCRdb kept only the in-frame ones, dropping some. The data hold about 34,000 clones, with roughly 89% observed a single time. Sequencing used CD4+ T cells from blood. The receptor source for this set is a human donor with classical Hodgkin lymphoma. CDR3s include the opening cysteine and the closing phenylalanine or tryptophan. The D gene is left open where the match is weak. Not all rows give a size; the values are once, few, many and, for expanded clones, a class.

clone_size j_call v_call d_call cdr3_nt cdr3_aa
. TRBJ2-5 TRBV28 . TGTGCCAGCAGCACGGGGGAGGCATTAAAGGAGACCCAGTACTTC CASSTGEALKETQYF
once TRBJ2-3 TRBV4-3 TRBD2 TGCGCCAGCAGCCAAGAAGGCAGGCCGGGGGGTGATACGCAGTATTTT CASSQEGRPGGDTQYF
once TRBJ1-1 TRBV19 . TGTGCCAGCATAAAGGCGGGGGCTAAGTGGGCTTTCTTT CASIKAGAKWAFF
few TRBJ1-2 TRBV10-3 . TGTGCCATCACGAGACAGACCAACTATGGCTACACCTTC CAITRQTNYGYTF
. TRBJ2-3 TRBV7-2 . TGTGCCAGCAGAAGGGGAGCTACGCAGTATTTT CASRRGATQYF
. TRBJ2-1 TRBV19 TRBD2 TGTGCCAGTAGCTTTAGCGGGAGCGGCGATGAGCAGTTCTTC CASSFSGSGDEQFF
. TRBJ1-2 TRBV2 . TGTGCCAGCAGTGCCTCCTATGGCTACACCTTC CASSASYGYTF
. TRBJ1-4 TRBV5-1 . TGCGCCAGCAGCGGGGGGGCAGTTAATGAAAAACTGTTTTTT CASSGGAVNEKLFF
. TRBJ1-1 TRBV21-1 . TGTGCCAGCAGCAAAAAAGGGGACACTGAAGCTTTCTTT CASSKKGDTEAFF
. TRBJ1-5 TRBV2 TRBD1 TGTGCCAGCGGGGGGACAGGGTATCAGCCCCAGCATTTT CASGGTGYQPQHF
few TRBJ1-1 TRBV27 . TGTGCCAGCAGTAGCGGTGGGCTCTGGGATGCTTTCTTT CASSSGGLWDAFF
. TRBJ1-2 TRBV10-3 . TGTGCCATCAGTGGCCCTTTGACAGGAAAAGCTAACTATGGCTACACCTTC CAISGPLTGKANYGYTF
. TRBJ2-1 TRBV10-1 TRBD2 TGCGCCAGCAGTGAGTCGAGGGGACTAGCGCTCAATGAGCAGTTCTTC CASSESRGLALNEQFF
. TRBJ2-7 TRBV10-2 TRBD2 TGCGCCAGCACGGGCAGGGGCAGCCGGGGGACTAGCGGCAAATCCTACGAGCAGTACTTC CASTGRGSRGTSGKSYEQYF
few TRBJ2-7 TRBV18 . TGTGCCAGCTCCGAGGGGAGTTCCTACGAGCAGTACTTC CASSEGSSYEQYF
. TRBJ1-6 TRBV19 . TGTGCCAGTAGTCTCTCACCGGGGCAGGGAAGCTCCTATAATTCACCCCTCCACTTT CASSLSPGQGSSYNSPLHF
. TRBJ2-1 TRBV11-3 . TGTGCCAGCAGCGCAGGGACAAATGAGCAGTTCTTC CASSAGTNEQFF
. TRBJ1-2 TRBV6-5 . TGTGCCAGCAGTTACGCCGGGGCTGGCTACACCTTC CASSYAGAGYTF
. TRBJ2-7 TRBV5-4 TRBD1 TGTGCCAGCAGCCCCGGACAGGGTTTCTACTACGAGCAGTACTTC CASSPGQGFYYEQYF
once TRBJ1-4 TRBV6-6 . TGTGCCAGCATCGCCGGGACGATAAATGAAAAACTGTTTTTT CASIAGTINEKLFF
. TRBJ1-3 TRBV9 . TGTGCCAGCAACCGACGGGGGCTACCTGGAAACACCATATATTTT CASNRRGLPGNTIYF
. TRBJ2-5 TRBV7-9 . TGTGCCAGCAGCTTGTTAGGGGTAGAGACCCAGTACTTC CASSLLGVETQYF
once TRBJ1-2 TRBV28 . TGTGCCAGCAGTTTATATGACCTCTATGGCTACACCTTC CASSLYDLYGYTF
. TRBJ2-7 TRBV29-1 . TGCAGCGTTTTCCGGGGCGGGACAAACTCCTACGAGCAGTACTTC CSVFRGGTNSYEQYF
. TRBJ1-2 TRBV6-6 TRBD1 TGTGCCAGCAGTTTTCCCCCGGGACAGTTCTATGGCTACACCTTC CASSFPPGQFYGYTF
few TRBJ1-2 TRBV5-1 . TGCGCCAGCAGCTCTACAGGGTTCTATGGCTACACCTTC CASSSTGFYGYTF
. TRBJ1-2 TRBV19 TRBD1 TGTGCCAGCCTCGCCGGGGACAGGGTCTATGGCTACACCTTC CASLAGDRVYGYTF
. TRBJ1-4 TRBV5-1 . TGCGCCAGCAGCTTGGTATCAGATACAACTAATGAAAAACTGTTTTTT CASSLVSDTTNEKLFF
. TRBJ1-2 TRBV10-3 . TGTGCCATCTCACGAGGGACGGGGGATGGCTACACCTTC CAISRGTGDGYTF
. TRBJ2-3 TRBV7-6 TRBD2 TGTGCCAGCAGCTACTCTAGCGGGAGCACAGATACGCAGTATTTT CASSYSSGSTDTQYF
. TRBJ2-7 TRBV4-2 . TGTGCCAGCAGCCAAGAATCTAATTCCTACGAGCAGTACTTC CASSQESNSYEQYF
once TRBJ2-1 TRBV28 . TGTGCCAGCAGTTTAACAGGGTTCTCCTACAATGAGCAGTTCTTC CASSLTGFSYNEQFF
. TRBJ2-7 TRBV5-1 TRBD1 TGCGCCAGCAGCCGAGACAGGGCCCCGACCTACGAGCAGTACTTC CASSRDRAPTYEQYF
. TRBJ1-5 TRBV7-9 . TGTGCCAGCAGCAGCACGCAGACGAATCAGCCCCAGCATTTT CASSSTQTNQPQHF
once TRBJ2-7 TRBV7-9 . TGTGCCAGCAGCTCCCTCGGTTTAGGGGGTGGCGAGCAGTACTTC CASSSLGLGGGEQYF
. TRBJ1-5 TRBV18 TRBD1 TGTGCCAGCTCTCAGACAGGGCCGCCTGGCCAGCCCCAGCATTTT CASSQTGPPGQPQHF
once TRBJ2-7 TRBV2 . TGTGCCAGCAGGAGTTCCCACGGGGGTGCCTACGAGCAGTACTTC CASRSSHGGAYEQYF
. TRBJ1-4 TRBV5-6 . TGTGCCAGCAGCTTGGGTGCAGGGGTACGGGAAAAACTGTTTTTT CASSLGAGVREKLFF
. TRBJ2-3 TRBV18 TRBD1 TGTGCCAGCTCGCTATTCGACAGGGGGCTGGCAGATACGCAGTATTTT CASSLFDRGLADTQYF
. TRBJ1-5 TRBV28 . TGTGCCAGCAGTTTTTCCGACAGGTTCGATCAGCCCCAGCATTTT CASSFSDRFDQPQHF
. TRBJ2-3 TRBV4-2 TRBD2 TGTGCCAGCAGCCAGACCGGGACTAGCGGGGGCAAAGATACGCAGTATTTT CASSQTGTSGGKDTQYF
. TRBJ2-2 TRBV5-4 TRBD1 TGTGCCAGCAGCCAGCCGGGACAGGGGAACACCGGGGAGCTGTTTTTT CASSQPGQGNTGELFF
. TRBJ2-3 TRBV5-1 TRBD2 TGCGCCAGCAGATCCGGGACTAACACAGATACGCAGTATTTT CASRSGTNTDTQYF
. TRBJ2-7 TRBV6-5 TRBD1 TGTGCCAGCAGTTATGGACAGGGTTTAAGCGAGCAGTACTTC CASSYGQGLSEQYF
. TRBJ1-1 TRBV18 . TGTGCCAGCTCCTACTCTAGGGGCACTGAAGCTTTCTTT CASSYSRGTEAFF
. TRBJ1-1 TRBV20-1 . TGCAGTGCTAGACGGAACACTGAAGCTTTCTTT CSARRNTEAFF
. TRBJ1-2 TRBV5-5 TRBD1 TGTGCCAGCAGCCACTCGACAGGGGTTGGCTACACCTTC CASSHSTGVGYTF
. TRBJ2-2 TRBV7-6 . TGTGCCAGCAGCTTATCTCCCGGGGAGCTGTTTTTT CASSLSPGELFF
. TRBJ1-5 TRBV30 . TGTGCCTGGGGATGGGACGGGAATCAGCCCCAGCATTTT CAWGWDGNQPQHF
. TRBJ1-4 TRBV7-9 . TGTGCCAGCAGCTTAAACTCACTAGGAGAAAAACTGTTTTTT CASSLNSLGEKLFF
. TRBJ1-1 TRBV12-5 TRBD1 TGTGCTAGTGGTATGGGACAGGGATGGACTGAAGCTTTCTTT CASGMGQGWTEAFF
. TRBJ2-3 TRBV4-2 TRBD2 TGTGCCAGCAGCCAAGTGACTAGCGGGGTCGCAGATACGCAGTATTTT CASSQVTSGVADTQYF
. TRBJ1-4 TRBV10-3 . TGTGCCATCAGTGAGGAGGGGCGAGGTGAAAAACTGTTTTTT CAISEEGRGEKLFF
. TRBJ2-1 TRBV6-1 . TGTGCCAGCAGTGAAGATGACAGAGTCTACAATGAGCAGTTCTTC CASSEDDRVYNEQFF
. TRBJ1-5 TRBV4-3 TRBD1 TGCGCCAGCAGCCGAGAGACAGGGCCGGGCAATCAGCCCCAGCATTTT CASSRETGPGNQPQHF
few TRBJ1-1 TRBV29-1 . TGCAGCGTTGCCCCAACAGGGTTCCCACATTCGAACACTGAAGCTTTCTTT CSVAPTGFPHSNTEAFF
. TRBJ1-4 TRBV5-1 . TGCGCCAGCAGCTTGACCGGGATTGGAGGTGAAAAACTGTTTTTT CASSLTGIGGEKLFF
once TRBJ1-1 TRBV5-6 . TGTGCCAGCAGCTTGAGGTCCCTCGGGGCCTCGAACACTGAAGCTTTCTTT CASSLRSLGASNTEAFF
once TRBJ1-2 TRBV28 . TGTGCCAGCTCGTTCCGGAACTATGGCTACACCTTC CASSFRNYGYTF
once TRBJ1-2 TRBV7-2 . TGTGCCAGCAGCCCTGACGTGGCCGGCTACACCTTC CASSPDVAGYTF